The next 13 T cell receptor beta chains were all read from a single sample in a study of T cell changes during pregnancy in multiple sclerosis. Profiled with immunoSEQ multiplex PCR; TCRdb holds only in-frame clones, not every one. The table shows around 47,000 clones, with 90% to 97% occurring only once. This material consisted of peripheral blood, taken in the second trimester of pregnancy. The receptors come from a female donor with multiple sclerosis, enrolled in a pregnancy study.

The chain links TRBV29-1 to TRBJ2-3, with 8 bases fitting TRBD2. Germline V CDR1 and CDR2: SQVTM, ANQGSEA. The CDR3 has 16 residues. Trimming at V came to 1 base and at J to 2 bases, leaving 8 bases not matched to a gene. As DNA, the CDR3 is TGCAGCGTTGAAGTCGGAGCGGGGGCGTACACAGATACGCAGTATTTT. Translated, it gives CSVEVGAGAYTDTQYF.

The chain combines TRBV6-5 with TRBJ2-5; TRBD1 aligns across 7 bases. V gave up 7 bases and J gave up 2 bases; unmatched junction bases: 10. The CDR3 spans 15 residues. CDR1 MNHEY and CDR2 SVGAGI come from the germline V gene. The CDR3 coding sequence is TGTGCCAGCAACCGCCTCGGGACAGAGCAAGAGACCCAGTACTTC. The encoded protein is CASNRLGTEQETQYF.

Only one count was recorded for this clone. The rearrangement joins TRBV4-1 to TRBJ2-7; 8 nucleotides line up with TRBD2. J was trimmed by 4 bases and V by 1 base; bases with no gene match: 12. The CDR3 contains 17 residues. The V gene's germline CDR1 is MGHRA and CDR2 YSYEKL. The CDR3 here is CASSQVASGRTLYEQYF. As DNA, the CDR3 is TGCGCCAGCAGCCAAGTTGCAAGCGGGAGAACTCTATACGAGCAGTACTTC.

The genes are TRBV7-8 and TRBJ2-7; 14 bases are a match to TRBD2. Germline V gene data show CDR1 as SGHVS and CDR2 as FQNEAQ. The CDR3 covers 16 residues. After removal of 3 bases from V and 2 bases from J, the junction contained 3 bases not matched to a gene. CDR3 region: CASSLGLAGAPYEQYF. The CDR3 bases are TGTGCCAGCAGCTTGGGACTAGCGGGGGCCCCCTACGAGCAGTACTTC.

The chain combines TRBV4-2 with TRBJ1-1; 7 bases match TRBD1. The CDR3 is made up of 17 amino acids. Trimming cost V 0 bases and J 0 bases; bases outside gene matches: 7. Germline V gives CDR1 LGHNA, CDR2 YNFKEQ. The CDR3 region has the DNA TGTGCCAGCAGCCAAGATATGGGACAGACAATGAACACTGAAGCTTTCTTT. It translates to CASSQDMGQTMNTEAFF.

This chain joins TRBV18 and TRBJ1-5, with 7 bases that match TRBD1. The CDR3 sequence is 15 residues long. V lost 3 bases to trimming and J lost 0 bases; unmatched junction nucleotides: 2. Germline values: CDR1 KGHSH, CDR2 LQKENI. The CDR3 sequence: CASSPNRGSNQPQHF. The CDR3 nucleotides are TGTGCCAGCTCACCGAACAGGGGTAGCAATCAGCCCCAGCATTTT.

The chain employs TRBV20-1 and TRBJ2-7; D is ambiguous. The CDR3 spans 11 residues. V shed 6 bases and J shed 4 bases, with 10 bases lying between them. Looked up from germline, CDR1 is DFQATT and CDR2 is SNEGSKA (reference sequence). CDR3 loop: CSADLLYEQYF. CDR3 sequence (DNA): TGCAGTGCCGACTTACTATACGAGCAGTACTTC.

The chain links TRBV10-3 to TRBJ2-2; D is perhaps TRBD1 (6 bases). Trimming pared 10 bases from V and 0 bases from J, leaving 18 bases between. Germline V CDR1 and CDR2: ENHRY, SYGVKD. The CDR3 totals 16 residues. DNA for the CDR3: TGTGCCACTTCGAGTTGGACAGACGCGAACACCGGGGAGCTGTTTTTT. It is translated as CATSSWTDANTGELFF.

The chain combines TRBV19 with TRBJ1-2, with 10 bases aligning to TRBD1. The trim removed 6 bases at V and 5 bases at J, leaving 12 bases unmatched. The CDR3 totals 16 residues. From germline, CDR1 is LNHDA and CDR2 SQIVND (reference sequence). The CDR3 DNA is TGTGCCAGTAGACCATCCGGGACAGGGGCAGGGTATGGCTACACCTTC. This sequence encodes CASRPSGTGAGYGYTF.

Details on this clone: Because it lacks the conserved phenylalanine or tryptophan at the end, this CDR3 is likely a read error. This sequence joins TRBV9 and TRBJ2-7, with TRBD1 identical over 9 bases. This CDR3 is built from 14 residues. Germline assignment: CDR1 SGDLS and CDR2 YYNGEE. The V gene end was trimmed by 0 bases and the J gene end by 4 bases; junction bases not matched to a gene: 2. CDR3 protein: CASSVEGQGYEQYL. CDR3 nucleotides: TGTGCCAGCAGCGTAGAGGGACAGGGATACGAGCAGTACCTC.

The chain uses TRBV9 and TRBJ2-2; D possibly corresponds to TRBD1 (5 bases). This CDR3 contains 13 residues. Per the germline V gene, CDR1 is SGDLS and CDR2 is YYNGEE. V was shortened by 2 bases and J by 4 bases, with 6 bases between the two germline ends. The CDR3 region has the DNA TGTGCCAGCAGCGTCCAGGGCACCGGGGAGCTGTTTTTT. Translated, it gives CASSVQGTGELFF.

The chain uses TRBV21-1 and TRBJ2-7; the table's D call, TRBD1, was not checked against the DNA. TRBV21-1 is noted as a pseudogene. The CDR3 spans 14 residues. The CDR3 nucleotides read TGTGCCAGCAGCCGACAGGGGAGTACCTACGAGCAGTACTTC. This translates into CASSRQGSTYEQYF.

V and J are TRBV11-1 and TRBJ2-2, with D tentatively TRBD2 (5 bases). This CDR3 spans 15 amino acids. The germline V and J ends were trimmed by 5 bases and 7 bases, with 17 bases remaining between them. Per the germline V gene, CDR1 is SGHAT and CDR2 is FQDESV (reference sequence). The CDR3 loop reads CASSGEKGEHGELFF. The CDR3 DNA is TGTGCCAGCAGCGGTGAGAAGGGAGAGCACGGGGAGCTGTTTTTT.